A single sample is the source of the 25 T cell receptor beta chains below, sequenced in a study of blood T cells in healthy people across ages. Together with a sample-barcoded 5' primer, a J-beta primer mix was included in a second PCR lasting roughly 6 to 12 cycles. TCRdb called the 5' RACE reads again in MiXCR, with one record for every CDR3 protein. The sample carries 870,000 or so distinct CDR3 sequences, 29% recorded once. Sequencing was done on a sample of blood. Receptors were obtained from a woman aged 80 or over in good health.

As to this clonotype: With a much larger clone just one base away, this may be a read error. V and J are TRBV9 and TRBJ2-3; D gene uncertain. This CDR3 comprises 15 residues. The germline gives CDR1 SGDLS, CDR2 YYNGEE. With 3 bases removed from V and 0 bases from J, the gap between germline ends came to 11 bases. CDR3 sequence (DNA): TGTGCCAGCAGCGGAGGTCCTGGAAGCACAGATACGCAGTATTTT. Its translation: CASSGGPGSTDTQYF.

This clonotype turned up a few times. The CDR3 loop reads CASSEPLVTSGGASEQFF. For the CDR3, the DNA is TGTGCCAGCAGTGAACCTCTGGTGACTAGCGGGGGGGCGAGTGAGCAGTTCTTC. The chain carries TRBV6-1 and TRBJ2-1, with 14 bases fitting TRBD2. J gave up 9 bases and V 2 bases, and 12 bases lay outside the gene matches. Germline CDR1 and CDR2: MNHNS and SASEGT. This CDR3 contains 18 residues.

J is TRBJ2-5 and V is TRBV5-1; D is perhaps TRBD1 or TRBD2 (6 bases each). V was shortened by 0 bases and J by 5 bases, with 14 bases between the two germline ends. Germline V lookup: CDR1 SGHRS, CDR2 YFSETQ. The CDR3 contains 15 residues. The CDR3 sequence: CASSLEDGGLETQYF. In DNA, the CDR3 is TGCGCCAGCAGCTTGGAGGATGGGGGGCTCGAGACCCAGTACTTC.

This clonotype was counted ten times or more. The genes are TRBV5-6 and TRBJ2-7, with D unresolved. Germline CDR1 is SGHDT and CDR2 is YYEEEE. Between the trimmed V and J ends, which lost 1 base and 6 bases, there was a span of 8 bases. This CDR3 spans 12 amino acids. CDR3 sequence (DNA): TGTGCCAGCAGCTTGCCCCTCTCCGAGCAGTACTTC. This sequence encodes CASSLPLSEQYF.

Comments on this clonotype: This may arise from a read error, as a much more abundant clone is one base away. The chain couples TRBV7-2 to TRBJ1-2; D unclear. CDR1 and CDR2 from the germline V gene are SGHTA and FQGNSA. This CDR3 region has 14 residues. V lost 8 bases and J 6 bases, leaving 19 bases between the germline ends. CDR3 coding DNA: TGTGCCAGCCTCGCGGGCGGAAAACGAGATGGCTACACCTTC. Amino acid sequence: CASLAGGKRDGYTF.

In regard to this clonotype: A read error is possible here, since a much larger clone lies one base away. The chain carries TRBV20-1 and TRBJ1-1; no definite D call. In germline, CDR1 is DFQATT, CDR2 SNEGSKA (reference sequence). V lost 2 bases to trimming and J lost 7 bases, with 11 bases between them. The CDR3 totals 12 residues. CDR3 in amino acids: CSARLGWVEAFF. The CDR3 DNA sequence: TGCAGTGCTAGACTGGGGTGGGTTGAAGCTTTCTTT.

A remark on this clonotype: An end of the junction differs from the germline gene, which may be a read error. The chain is built from TRBV5-8 and TRBJ1-2; D is uncertain. CDR3 length: 15 amino acids. Germline assignment: CDR1 SGHTS and CDR2 YDEGEE. CDR3 sequence reads: CVSSLNAVGRNGYTF. Written as DNA, the CDR3 is TGTGTCAGCAGCTTGAACGCAGTGGGCAGGAATGGCTACACCTTC.

This clonotype was detected many times. The rearrangement uses TRBV7-2 and TRBJ2-2; 8 nucleotides line up with TRBD1. CDR1 SGHTA and CDR2 FQGNSA come from the germline V gene. V lost 8 bases and J lost 5; bases outside the gene matches: 7. The CDR3 has 14 residues. The CDR3 nucleotides are TGTGCCAGCGCGAACAGGGGGGTGACCGGGGAGCTGTTTTTT. As protein: CASANRGVTGELFF.

This clonotype has ten or more counts. The rearrangement links TRBV6-6 to TRBJ2-1; TRBD1 aligns across 8 bases. The CDR3 is 19 amino acids. The junction had 19 bases not matched to a gene; V was cut back by 2 bases and J by 7 bases. Germline values: CDR1 MNHNY, CDR2 SVGAGI (reference sequence). The CDR3 reads CASSYGPSARQGSGNEQFF. The CDR3 DNA is TGTGCCAGCAGTTACGGTCCCTCCGCGAGACAGGGGTCGGGGAATGAGCAGTTCTTC.

This clonotype was observed many times. The rearrangement links TRBV25-1 to TRBJ2-5; D not certain. CDR1 is MGHDK and CDR2 is SYGVNS in the germline V gene. Trimming removed 2 bases from V and 5 bases from J, with 12 bases in between. This CDR3 spans 14 amino acids. CDR3 amino acids: CASSELGPSETQYF. CDR3 sequence (DNA): TGTGCCAGCAGTGAACTGGGTCCCTCGGAGACCCAGTACTTC.

This clonotype was counted many times. Here the CDR3 reads CASSQESSGANVLTF. CDR3 nucleotide sequence: TGTGCCAGCAGCCAAGAGAGCTCTGGGGCCAACGTCCTGACTTTC. The rearrangement uses TRBV3-1 and TRBJ2-6; D not certain. The germline V and J ends were trimmed by 0 bases and 0 bases, with 3 bases remaining between them. CDR3 length equals 15 residues. The germline gives CDR1 LGHDT, CDR2 YNNKEL (reference sequence).

This sequence joins TRBV7-2 and TRBJ1-2; D uncertain. The germline V and J ends were trimmed by 5 bases and 6 bases, with 10 bases remaining between them. From germline, CDR1 is SGHTA and CDR2 FQGNSA. This CDR3 contains 12 residues. In DNA, the CDR3 is TGTGCCAGCAGCCAAGTTGGGGATGGCTACACCTTC. It encodes CASSQVGDGYTF.

This clonotype was seen a handful of times. The chain employs TRBV28 and TRBJ1-6; the D gene is possibly TRBD1 (5 bases). This CDR3 contains 15 residues. Trimming took off 2 bases at V and 7 bases at J, with 12 bases between the two ends. Per germline, CDR1 MDHEN and CDR2 SYDVKM. CDR3 protein: CASSLDRARNSPLHF. Here the CDR3 DNA reads TGTGCCAGCAGTTTAGACAGAGCAAGGAATTCACCCCTCCACTTT.

This clonotype was recorded many times. The chain joins TRBV5-1 to TRBJ2-5, with D perhaps TRBD1 or TRBD2 (6 bases each). The CDR3 contains 16 residues. Germline V gene lookup returns CDR1 SGHRS and CDR2 YFSETQ. The V end lost 3 bases, the J end lost 4 bases, and 19 bases lay between the germline ends. CDR3 nucleotides: TGCGCCAGCAGCTCGACCGGACGTGGGGGGCGAGAGACCCAGTACTTC. This gives the protein CASSSTGRGGRETQYF.

This sequence joins TRBV7-6 and TRBJ2-3; D may correspond to TRBD1 or TRBD2 (6 bases each). CDR3 size: 14 residues. The germline gives CDR1 SGHVS, CDR2 FNYEAQ. V gave up 5 bases and J gave up 4 bases, with 13 bases separating them. CDR3 sequence (DNA): TGTGCCAGCAGCGCAAGGGGGGAATCAGATACGCAGTATTTT. It encodes CASSARGESDTQYF.

This chain joins TRBV28 and TRBJ1-2; tentative D call: TRBD1 (6 bases). The CDR3 runs 14 residues. The ends were cut back, 6 bases at V and 0 bases at J, with 11 bases in the middle. Germline assignment: CDR1 MDHEN and CDR2 SYDVKM. In DNA, the CDR3 is TGTGCCAGCAGAGTCACAGGGTCTAACTATGGCTACACCTTC. Translating it yields CASRVTGSNYGYTF.

This clonotype was seen only a few times. This sequence joins TRBV29-1 and TRBJ2-2; no clear D gene. The V end lost 0 bases, the J end lost 6 bases, and 11 bases lay between the germline ends. Germline V gene lookup returns CDR1 SQVTM and CDR2 ANQGSEA. The CDR3 runs to 14 residues. DNA of the CDR3: TGCAGCGTTGAAGATCAGTATAGGTCCGGGGAGCTGTTTTTT. Translated: CSVEDQYRSGELFF.

This clonotype was seen at least ten times. CDR3 in amino acids: CASSFGDNPYEQYF. The DNA of the CDR3 is TGTGCCAGCAGCTTTGGGGACAATCCCTACGAGCAGTACTTC. The chain is built from TRBV7-2 and TRBJ2-7; the D gene is possibly TRBD1 (6 bases). The CDR3 totals 14 residues. V gave up 3 bases and J gave up 2 bases, with 11 bases separating them. Germline lookup yields CDR1 SGHTA and CDR2 FQGNSA.

The chain carries TRBV10-1 and TRBJ2-7; 8 positions match TRBD1. After removal of 6 bases from V and 5 bases from J, the junction contained 12 bases not matched to a gene. Germline CDR1 reads WNHNN; CDR2 reads SYGVQD (reference sequence). The CDR3 sequence is 15 residues long. The CDR3 reads CASSPSRTGSNEQYF. The DNA of the CDR3 is TGCGCCAGCAGCCCATCCCGGACAGGGAGCAACGAGCAGTACTTC.

This chain joins TRBV5-1 and TRBJ1-1; D is ambiguous. Trimming removed 1 base from V and 5 bases from J, with 9 bases in between. The CDR3 is made up of 13 amino acids. From germline, CDR1 is SGHRS and CDR2 YFSETQ. The CDR3 DNA follows: TGCGCCAGCAGCTTGCCCGGTGTAACTGAAGCTTTCTTT. This encodes CASSLPGVTEAFF. The whole variable domain, filled in from reference TRBV5-1 and TRBJ1-1, reads KAGVTQTPRYLIKTRGQQVTLSCSPISGHRSVSWYQQTPGQGLQFLFEYFSETQRNKGNFPGRFSGRQFSNSRSEMNVSTLELGDSALYLCASSLPGVTEAFFGQGTRLTVV.

The J gene is TRBJ2-1, the V gene TRBV30, with unresolved D. This CDR3 has 11 amino acids. Looked up from germline, CDR1 is GTSNPN and CDR2 is SVGIG (reference sequence). V lost 3 bases, J lost 5 bases, and 5 bases lay in between. The CDR3 bases are TGTGCCTGGAGCCCAGACAATGAGCAGTTCTTC. Amino acid sequence: CAWSPDNEQFF.

The sample holds many counts of this clonotype. This chain uses TRBV7-9 with TRBJ2-1; D is ambiguous. Trimming stripped 0 bases from V and 5 bases from J, with 14 bases between. The CDR3 is 16 residues long. CDR1 is SEHNR and CDR2 is FQNEAQ in the germline V gene (reference sequence). The CDR3 here is CASSLAGLGGDNEQFF. CDR3 nucleotides: TGTGCCAGCAGCTTAGCCGGGCTAGGTGGAGACAATGAGCAGTTCTTC.

This clonotype has a handful of counts. The chain's CDR3 is CASSVQGHTDTQYF. As DNA, the CDR3 is TGTGCCAGCAGCGTACAGGGCCACACAGATACGCAGTATTTT. The J gene is TRBJ2-3, the V gene TRBV6-2 or TRBV6-3, with D possibly matching TRBD1 (6 bases). The CDR3 spans 14 residues. Germline CDR1 is MNHEY and CDR2 is SVGEGT. V was shortened by 6 bases and J by 2 bases, with 12 bases between the two germline ends.

The gene calls are TRBV5-1 and TRBJ2-2; TRBD1 might be the D (5 bases). V dropped 7 bases and J dropped 1 base, with 14 bases sitting between them. This CDR3 contains 15 residues. Germline lookup yields CDR1 SGHRS and CDR2 YFSETQ. Here the CDR3 DNA reads TGCGCCAGCCAAGTAGGCAGGGTGAACACCGGGGAGCTGTTTTTT. This encodes CASQVGRVNTGELFF.

In this sample, this clonotype turned up many times. J is TRBJ2-3 and V is TRBV18, with D tentatively TRBD1 (6 bases). Trimming removed 0 bases at V and 1 base at J, with 8 bases between. Germline lookup yields CDR1 KGHSH and CDR2 LQKENI. This CDR3 has 15 amino acids. The CDR3 protein is CASSPPGQRTDTQYF. CDR3 DNA sequence: TGTGCCAGCTCACCACCGGGACAACGCACAGATACGCAGTATTTT.